This T cell receptor beta chain was identified in a study of T cells in Graves' hyperthyroidism and ophthalmopathy. RNA transcripts provided the source from which TCR beta CDR3 regions were amplified. First-round RT-PCR of the TCR CDR3 relied on the HTBI primer set. TCRdb reprocessed the multiplex PCR reads with MiXCR, giving one entry per CDR3 protein. The sample has hundreds of thousands of distinct CDR3 sequences; around 20% are singletons. This CDR3 is built from 14 residues. V trimming: 2 bases; J trimming: 10 bases; junction bases outside the gene matches: 6. Germline CDR1 reads SGHRS; CDR2 reads YFSETQ. The PBMCs were sourced from fresh peripheral blood (about 9.7 ml).

The V and J genes are TRBV5-1 and TRBJ2-3, with 11 nucleotides matching TRBD2. This receptor was obtained from a man aged 30 to 39 with Graves' ophthalmopathy. Sequences were obtained from blood. The CDR3: CASSFGTSGTAQYF. The CDR3 DNA sequence: TGCGCCAGCAGCTTCGGGACTAGCGGTACAGCGCAGTATTTT.